This T cell receptor (beta chain) is from a study of T cells expressing NK-cell markers. About the research overall: Sorted CD3+CD56-NKG2C+, CD3+CD56+NKG2C- and CD3+CD56+NKG2C+ T cells were the source of the TCR beta repertoires. Seven HCMV-seropositive donors and one seronegative donor made up the eight sequenced donors. Study findings and constraints: A handful of donors showed these clonotypes also leading the CD3+CD56-NKG2C+ fraction.

A remark on this clonotype: What it binds is not known.

The CDR3 consists of 13 residues. CDR1 is SGHVS and CDR2 is FNYEAQ in the germline V gene. cDNA encoding TCR beta was synthesized via 5'RACE template switching incorporating UMIs. TCRdb reprocessed the 5' RACE reads, keeping one entry per CDR3 protein, no DNA. This table holds roughly 380,000 distinct CDR3 sequences. The material sequenced was blood T cells: a sorted CD56 or NKG2C T cell subset, CD4+ or CD8+ T cells, or bulk PBMC T cells (not recorded which). This clonotype was sampled from a man aged 18-70 years in good health. The chain has TRBV7-6 and TRBJ2-2. CDR3 loop: CASSSISGGELFF.